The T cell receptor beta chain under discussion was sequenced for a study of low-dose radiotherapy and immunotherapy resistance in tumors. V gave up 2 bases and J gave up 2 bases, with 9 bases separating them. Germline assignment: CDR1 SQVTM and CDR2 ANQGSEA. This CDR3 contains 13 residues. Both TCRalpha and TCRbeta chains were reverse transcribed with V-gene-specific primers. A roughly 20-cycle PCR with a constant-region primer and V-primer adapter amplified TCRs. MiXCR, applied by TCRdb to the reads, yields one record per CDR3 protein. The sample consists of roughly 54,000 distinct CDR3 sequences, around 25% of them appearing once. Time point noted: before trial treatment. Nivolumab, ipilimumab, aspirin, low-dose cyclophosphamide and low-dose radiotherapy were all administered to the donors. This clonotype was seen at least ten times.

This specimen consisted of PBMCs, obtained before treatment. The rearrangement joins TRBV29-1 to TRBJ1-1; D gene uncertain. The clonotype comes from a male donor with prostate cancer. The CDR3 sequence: CSVERRLNTEAFF. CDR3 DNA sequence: TGCAGCGTTGAAAGACGGCTTAACACTGAAGCTTTCTTT.